This T cell receptor beta chain derives from a study of Ad26.COV2.S vaccination and SARS-CoV-2 variants. Study conclusions and caveats: Relative to placebo recipients, vaccine recipients exhibited elevated spike-specific TCR breadth. Vaccine and placebo recipients had similar non-spike TCR breadth. Breadth and depth estimates from TCRs may understate total T cell responses. Vaccinees reportedly had broad spike-specific CD8+ and CD4+ T cell responses.

On this clone: Its antigen is unidentified.

Data came from immunoSEQ multiplex PCR; TCRdb stores just in-frame clones and leaves some out. The profile shows about 350,000 clones, about 91% of them singletons. This CDR3 comprises 11 residues. Trimming removed 1 base from V and 3 bases from J, with 2 bases in between. The V gene's germline CDR1 is SGHTS and CDR2 YDEGEE. The source of this sequence is a human donor who had recovered from COVID-19. Sample: peripheral blood, taken after recovery from COVID-19. V gene TRBV5-8 combines with J gene TRBJ2-7; no firm D call. CDR3 region: CASSLNYEQYF. The CDR3 nucleotides are TGTGCCAGCAGCTTGAACTACGAGCAGTACTTC.